A selection of T cell receptor beta chains follows, all from one sample in a study of T cells in Graves' hyperthyroidism and ophthalmopathy. TCRdb called the multiplex PCR reads again in MiXCR, with one record for every CDR3 protein. This table holds 480,000 or so distinct CDR3 sequences, approximately 14% found once. The specimen sequenced was blood. These TCRs come from a woman aged 18-30 years with Graves' hyperthyroidism. CDR3s include the opening cysteine and the closing phenylalanine or tryptophan. D genes are given only for firm matches. Expanded clones are given a class, and other clones once, few, many or no size at all.

j_call	d_call	clone_size	v_call	cdr3_aa	cdr3_nt
TRBJ2-7	.	many	TRBV20-1	CSARPFGYEQYF	TGCAGTGCTAGACCCTTTGGCTACGAGCAGTACTTC
TRBJ2-1	TRBD2	many	TRBV12-3/TRBV12-4	CASSGREGTYNEQFF	TGTGCCAGCAGTGGGCGGGAGGGAACCTACAATGAGCAGTTCTTC
TRBJ1-6	TRBD1	many	TRBV5-6	CASSLTGVSYNSPLHF	TGTGCCAGCAGCTTAACAGGGGTTTCCTATAATTCACCCCTCCACTTT
TRBJ2-5	.	few	TRBV27	CASSLVGVETQYF	TGTGCCAGCAGTTTGGTGGGGGTTGAGACCCAGTACTTC
TRBJ1-6	.	many	TRBV19	CASSISPWDILLHF	TGTGCCAGTAGTATCTCGCCGTGGGACATCCTCCTCCACTTT
TRBJ1-1	.	few	TRBV20-1	CSAREGHLNTEAFF	TGCAGTGCTAGGGAAGGACACTTGAACACTGAAGCTTTCTTT
TRBJ2-1	TRBD2	.	TRBV24-1	CATSDLGTSVSGEFF	TGTGCCACCAGTGATTTGGGGACTAGCGTGTCGGGGGAGTTCTTC
TRBJ2-3	.	many	TRBV7-3	CASSPSSRTDTQYF	TGTGCCAGCAGCCCCTCTAGTCGCACAGATACGCAGTATTTT
TRBJ2-3	.	many	TRBV5-1	CASQNPDLTDTQYF	TGCGCCAGCCAAAATCCAGACCTCACAGATACGCAGTATTTT
TRBJ1-5	.	many	TRBV6-5	CASSKDGTSNQPQHF	TGTGCCAGCAGTAAGGACGGGACTAGCAATCAGCCCCAGCATTTT
TRBJ1-1	.	.	TRBV10-2	CASSEGRGNTEAFF	TGCGCCAGCAGTGAGGGGAGGGGGAACACTGAAGCTTTCTTT
TRBJ1-5	.	few	TRBV30	CAWSVGLDREPQHF	TGTGCCTGGAGTGTAGGTCTCGACCGGGAGCCCCAGCATTTT
TRBJ2-1	.	.	TRBV27	CASSRPGGRGYNEQFF	TGTGCCAGCAGCCGCCCCGGGGGCCGAGGGTACAATGAGCAGTTCTTC
TRBJ2-1	.	.	TRBV5-1	CASSLLQFPYNEQFF	TGCGCCAGCAGCTTGTTACAGTTCCCCTACAATGAGCAGTTCTTC
TRBJ1-2	TRBD1	many	TRBV12-3/TRBV12-4	CASGRASGTAYGYTF	TGTGCCAGCGGCCGGGCCTCCGGGACAGCCTATGGCTACACCTTC
TRBJ2-5	TRBD2	many	TRBV7-9	CASKSLAGAIQETQYF	TGTGCCAGCAAGAGTCTAGCGGGCGCCATCCAAGAGACCCAGTACTTC
TRBJ1-2	.	few	TRBV7-2	CVSSFQKDSYTF	TGTGTCAGCAGCTTTCAAAAGGATAGCTACACCTTC
TRBJ1-6	TRBD1	many	TRBV6-1	CASSEWGTVNSPLHF	TGTGCCAGCAGTGAATGGGGGACAGTAAATTCACCCCTCCACTTT
TRBJ1-3	.	few	TRBV9	CASSGLAIPRSGNTIYF	TGTGCCAGCAGCGGGCTGGCTATACCACGCTCTGGAAACACCATATATTTT
TRBJ1-6	.	many	TRBV2	CASSRVLNSPLHF	TGTGCCAGCAGTCGGGTGCTCAATTCACCCCTCCACTTT
TRBJ1-5	.	many	TRBV7-3	CASSSLGPRWNLANQPQHF	TGTGCCAGCAGCTCCCTCGGGCCCAGGTGGAATCTCGCTAATCAGCCCCAGCATTTT
TRBJ2-5	.	many	TRBV11-2	CASSPREGWETQYF	TGTGCCAGCAGCCCCCGGGAAGGATGGGAGACCCAGTACTTC
TRBJ1-2	.	many	TRBV7-2	CASSSLGGVFSILGYTF	TGTGCCAGCAGCTCCCTGGGGGGGGTGTTCAGTATATTGGGCTACACCTTC
TRBJ1-1	TRBD1	many	TRBV11-3	CASSSSGTGNTEAFF	TGTGCCAGCAGCTCGTCCGGGACAGGGAACACTGAAGCTTTCTTT
TRBJ2-2	.	few	TRBV30	CAWSVRPGELFF	TGTGCCTGGAGTGTACGACCCGGGGAGCTGTTTTTT
TRBJ1-1	TRBD1	few	TRBV27	CASSPGGAVTEAFF	TGTGCCAGCAGTCCAGGGGGCGCGGTCACTGAAGCTTTCTTT
TRBJ2-7	.	.	TRBV7-2	CASRKGGPYEQYF	TGTGCCAGCAGAAAAGGGGGGCCCTACGAGCAGTACTTC
TRBJ2-5	TRBD1	many	TRBV19	CASSIGQVSQETQYF	TGTGCCAGTAGTATTGGACAGGTCAGCCAAGAGACCCAGTACTTC
TRBJ2-3	.	many	TRBV11-2	CASSLGGGTDTQYF	TGTGCCAGCAGCTTGGGAGGAGGGACAGATACGCAGTATTTT
TRBJ1-6	TRBD1	many	TRBV12-3/TRBV12-4	CASSLFPQRKGQGDSPLHF	TGTGCCAGCAGTTTATTCCCCCAGAGGAAGGGACAGGGGGATTCACCCCTCCACTTT
TRBJ1-1	.	many	TRBV6-1	CATHPRWTEAFF	TGTGCCACGCATCCTCGTTGGACTGAAGCTTTCTTT
TRBJ1-1	TRBD1	.	TRBV7-6	CASSLGQGTGNQVAFF	TGTGCCAGCAGCTTAGGACAAGGGACAGGGAACCAGGTAGCTTTCTTT
TRBJ2-3	.	.	TRBV3-1	CASSQDETGGTDTQYF	TGTGCCAGCAGCCAAGATGAAACGGGAGGCACAGATACGCAGTATTTT
TRBJ2-7	.	.	TRBV5-1	CASRSQFLDEQYF	TGCGCCAGCCGCTCCCAATTTTTGGACGAGCAGTACTTC
TRBJ1-4	TRBD1	few	TRBV12-3/TRBV12-4	CASSFRDRGGEKLFF	TGTGCCAGCAGTTTCCGGGACAGGGGCGGTGAAAAACTGTTTTTT
TRBJ1-5	TRBD1	few	TRBV7-8	CASSLGGTGGIYSNQPQHF	TGTGCCAGCAGCTTAGGAGGGACAGGGGGTATCTATAGCAATCAGCCCCAGCATTTT
TRBJ1-5	TRBD1	.	TRBV15	CATSRGTATNRPQHF	TGTGCCACCAGCCGTGGGACAGCTACAAATCGGCCCCAGCATTTT
TRBJ1-4	.	many	TRBV11-3	CASSLYRGSNLFF	TGTGCCAGCAGCTTATATAGGGGCTCGAACCTGTTTTTT
TRBJ2-3	.	many	TRBV29-1	CSVDGTTTSTDTQYF	TGCAGCGTTGACGGGACGACCACTAGCACAGATACGCAGTATTTT
TRBJ1-3	.	.	TRBV7-9	CASSPEVTYSGNTIYF	TGTGCCAGCAGCCCAGAGGTTACATACTCTGGAAACACCATATATTTT
TRBJ2-3	.	many	TRBV27	CASTEGGVRDTQYF	TGTGCCAGCACGGAAGGGGGAGTGAGGGATACGCAGTATTTT
TRBJ2-1	TRBD2	.	TRBV6-5	CASSSLALRYNEQFF	TGTGCCAGCAGTTCACTAGCGCTCCGATACAATGAGCAGTTCTTC
TRBJ1-5	.	.	TRBV30	CAWSVSGGNQPQHF	TGTGCCTGGAGTGTATCGGGCGGCAATCAGCCCCAGCATTTT
TRBJ1-1	TRBD1	.	TRBV24-1	CATSDTPTTGGDTEAFF	TGTGCCACCAGTGATACCCCTACGACAGGGGGGGACACTGAAGCTTTCTTT
TRBJ1-1	.	many	TRBV6-2/TRBV6-3	CASSFNEGTEAFF	TGTGCCAGCAGCTTCAACGAGGGCACTGAAGCTTTCTTT
TRBJ1-1	.	many	TRBV19	CASSIVRGTEAFF	TGTGCCAGTAGTATAGTCCGGGGGACTGAAGCTTTCTTT
TRBJ2-1	.	many	TRBV7-3	CASSLFDSSYNEQFF	TGTGCCAGCAGCTTATTTGACAGCTCCTACAATGAGCAGTTCTTC
TRBJ1-2	TRBD1	many	TRBV10-3	CAISVQGVGYTF	TGTGCCATCAGTGTACAGGGGGTTGGCTACACCTTC
TRBJ2-1	.	few	TRBV29-1	CSVAQGSGYNEQFF	TGCAGCGTCGCGCAGGGTAGCGGTTACAATGAGCAGTTCTTC
TRBJ2-2	.	many	TRBV6-1	CATKSAGTQNTGELFF	TGTGCCACCAAAAGCGCCGGGACACAGAACACCGGGGAGCTGTTTTTT
TRBJ1-3	TRBD1	.	TRBV29-1	CSVGDSFGNTIYF	TGCAGCGTCGGGGACAGCTTTGGAAACACCATATATTTT